The T cell receptor beta chain described here comes from a study of blood T cell repertoires in COVID-19. Whole-study context: Researchers got acute and convalescent COVID-19 samples from the United States, Italy and Spain. PBMCs, B-cell-depleted T cells, or T cells were the source of the cDNA or gDNA that made up the material.

V lost 3 bases and J 0 bases, leaving 8 bases between the germline ends. Germline-derived CDR1 and CDR2 are KGHSH and LQKENI. This CDR3 region has 15 residues. Participants were placed into cohorts based on the clinical history they reported. The data were produced by immunoSEQ multiplex PCR, yet TCRdb's version contains in-frame clones alone and is incomplete. The table records approximately 440,000 clones, approximately 86% of them present only once. Sample: PBMCs or T cells enriched from blood (not recorded which). V usage is TRBV18 and J usage is TRBJ1-4; D gene uncertain. The clonotype originates from a woman in her late teens or twenties who had recovered from COVID-19. Here the CDR3 reads CASSPDFATNEKLFF. Here the CDR3 DNA reads TGTGCCAGCTCACCCGACTTCGCAACTAATGAAAAACTGTTTTTT.